This T cell receptor (beta chain) was captured by sequencing in a study of cytotoxic CD8 clonotypes in ibrutinib-treated CLL. Study-wide findings and caveats: Under treatment, the uncommon public clonotypes either contracted or remained stable.

CDR3 length: 15 residues. Germline loops: CDR1 LNHNV, CDR2 YYDKDF (reference sequence). Trimming removed 1 base at V and 4 bases at J, with 13 bases between. Method: immunoSEQ multiplex PCR; TCRdb's copy keeps in-frame clones and lacks some. The sample lists some 150,000 clones, 80% occurring once. On this clone: The antigen is unknown.

This chain connects TRBV15 to TRBJ1-2; perhaps TRBD1 as D (6 bases). The sample here was PBMCs, taken after 36 months of ibrutinib treatment. This receptor was identified in a human donor with chronic lymphocytic leukemia. The CDR3 nucleotides are TGTGCCACCAGCAGAGGCCAGGGGTTTGGCTATGGCTACACCTTC. Translating it yields CATSRGQGFGYGYTF.